This TCR beta chain was recovered during a study of T cells after yellow fever vaccination. Regarding the study as a whole: Within FACS-sorted repertoires, abundant clonotypes contaminating from the bulk population could be present. The secondary response was weaker but peaked faster, day 5 versus 15. Detected again after the booster were most primary-vaccination clones, at 95% to 98% CD4 and 80% to 90% CD8.

This clonotype was detected ten times or more. Its specificity is unknown. TCRdb called the 5' RACE reads again in MiXCR, with one record for every CDR3 protein. Seen here are about 120,000 distinct CDR3 sequences, around 6.7% observed once, and the top ten hold over 2.5%. The V and J ends lost 1 base and 4 bases respectively, with 6 bases between them. The CDR3 has 13 residues. Germline V gives CDR1 SGHTA, CDR2 FQGTGA. The rearrangement links TRBV7-3 to TRBJ2-3; D uncertain. Sequencing was performed on CD4+ T cells sorted from PBMCs, taken about 41 days after the first yellow fever vaccination. The TCR sequence derives from a man aged 18 to 29 who received the YFV17D yellow fever vaccine. The CDR3 protein is CASSLKPADTQYF. CDR3 DNA: TGTGCCAGCAGCTTAAAGCCGGCAGATACGCAGTATTTT.